This TCR beta chain was sequenced in a study of cytomegalovirus exposure and HLA in healthy donors. Study information: Sequencing of 150 million to 200 million T cells in an earlier analysis found some 100 million unique TCR beta sequences. Roughly 80 million unique TCRs from HLA-typed donors made up an early data release. General study points: Earlier findings revealed that most TCR beta V segments proved productive either about 87% or about 30% of the time.

V dropped 4 bases and J dropped 0; count of bases not matched to a gene: 5. CDR3 length: 15 amino acids. CDR1 SGHRS and CDR2 YFSETQ come from the germline V gene. About this clone itself: The target antigen is unknown.

It was with 60 Vbeta and 13 Jbeta primers that the PCR ran. Generated by immunoSEQ multiplex PCR, the TCRdb table keeps only in-frame clones and is missing some. The sample comprises 150,000 to 200,000 clones, about 79% of which are singletons, and 6.4% rests with the top ten. The receptor comes from a man aged 50-60 years in good health and CMV-seropositive. Sequenced material: PBMCs. V usage is TRBV5-1 and J usage is TRBJ2-3; 7 bases map to TRBD1. The CDR3 protein is CASSIGTVSTDTQYF. DNA for the CDR3: TGCGCCAGCAGCATCGGGACAGTGAGCACAGATACGCAGTATTTT.